This entry lists 25 T cell receptor beta chains sequenced from one sample in a study of T cell responses to AZD1222 COVID-19 vaccine. Here immunoSEQ multiplex PCR was the method, and the copy in TCRdb shows in-frame clones only, minus some. This sample yields some 55,000 clones, of which about 85% are seen a single time; around 3.9% belongs to the top ten. The source was peripheral blood, collected on day 0 of AZD1222 vaccination. These receptors all stem from an adult in good health.

The chain combines TRBV3-1 (or the pseudogene TRBV3-2) with TRBJ1-2; TRBD1 might be the D (6 bases). Germline V gene lookup returns CDR1 LGHDT and CDR2 YNNKEL (reference sequence). The CDR3 is made up of 14 amino acids. The V end was cut by 3 bases, the J end by 3 bases, with 11 bases between. CDR3 DNA sequence: TGTGCCAGCAGCCACCTGGACAGAGACTATGGCTACACCTTC. Protein product: CASSHLDRDYGYTF.

The chain carries TRBV30 and TRBJ1-3; D is possibly TRBD1 (6 bases). With 4 bases removed from V and 0 bases from J, the gap between germline ends came to 10 bases. Germline V gives CDR1 GTSNPN, CDR2 SVGIG (reference sequence). There are 14 residues in the CDR3. The CDR3 is CAWTTGISGNTIYF. CDR3 nucleotide sequence: TGTGCCTGGACTACAGGGATCTCTGGAAACACCATATATTTT.

This chain uses TRBV6-5 with TRBJ1-1; 7 nucleotides agree with TRBD1. This CDR3 region has 13 residues. Germline-derived CDR1 and CDR2 are MNHEY and SVGAGI. After removal of 10 bases from V and 3 bases from J, the junction contained 8 bases not matched to a gene. CDR3 nucleotide sequence: TGTGCCATCGGGACAGTGTCAGACACTGAAGCTTTCTTT. Amino acid sequence: CAIGTVSDTEAFF.

The chain joins TRBV28 to TRBJ2-3; no firm D call. Per germline, CDR1 MDHEN and CDR2 SYDVKM. The CDR3 runs 12 residues. Trimming left V 7 bases short and J 5 bases short, with 10 bases between. DNA of the CDR3: TGTGCCAGCAAAGACCCCGGAGATACGCAGTATTTT. This sequence encodes CASKDPGDTQYF.

This chain connects TRBV9 to TRBJ1-5, with D unclear. The CDR3 is 16 amino acids. Germline V gene data show CDR1 as SGDLS and CDR2 as YYNGEE. The V and J ends lost 0 bases and 7 bases respectively, with 17 bases between them. CDR3: CASSVGESLEGQPQHF. The CDR3 nucleotides read TGTGCCAGCAGCGTAGGCGAGTCCTTAGAGGGCCAGCCCCAGCATTTT.

This sequence joins TRBV6-5 and TRBJ1-2; 7 bases line up with TRBD1. V shed 6 bases and J 0 bases; nucleotides not matched to a gene: 4. The V gene's germline CDR1 is MNHEY and CDR2 SVGAGI. The CDR3 loop spans 14 amino acids. CDR3 protein: CASRDRTSNYGYTF. CDR3 in DNA: TGTGCCAGCAGGGACAGGACCTCTAACTATGGCTACACCTTC.

This clone was observed a few times. V usage is TRBV2 and J usage is TRBJ1-1; D is unclear. The germline V and J ends were trimmed by 7 bases and 2 bases, with 11 bases remaining between them. There are 13 residues in the CDR3. The germline V gene has CDR1 SNHLY and CDR2 FYNNEI. The CDR3 region is CASNLGGNTEAFF. DNA for the CDR3: TGTGCCAGCAATTTAGGTGGTAACACTGAAGCTTTCTTT.

The chain joins TRBV6-5 to TRBJ1-6; no reliable D call. The V gene's germline CDR1 is MNHEY and CDR2 SVGAGI. This CDR3 contains 14 residues. Trimming removed 6 bases from V and 9 bases from J, with 15 bases in between. This CDR3 is CASRTGFSGSPLHF. In DNA, the CDR3 is TGTGCCAGCAGGACGGGTTTCAGCGGTTCACCCCTCCACTTT.

V and J are TRBV28 and TRBJ2-7; 7 nucleotides line up with TRBD2. Germline V gene sequence: CDR1 MDHEN, CDR2 SYDVKM. With V trimmed by 7 bases and J by 2 bases, 11 bases remained unmatched. The CDR3 covers 15 residues. The CDR3 DNA follows: TGTGCCAGCACCAGCCCCGGGACTACTACCTACGAGCAGTACTTC. Protein product: CASTSPGTTTYEQYF.

The V call is TRBV6-5, the J call TRBJ1-1, with D maybe TRBD1 (6 bases). The CDR3 totals 11 residues. V was shortened by 8 bases and J by 8 bases, with 12 bases between the two germline ends. CDR1 is MNHEY, CDR2 SVGAGI, per germline. CDR3 DNA: TGTGCCAGCGATCTAGGGACAGAAGCTTTCTTT. Translation gives CASDLGTEAFF.

The rearrangement joins TRBV5-1 to TRBJ2-4; 15 nucleotides agree with TRBD2. V was pared by 2 bases and J by 7 bases, with 4 bases of the junction left unmatched. The germline V gene has CDR1 SGHRS and CDR2 YFSETQ. The length of the CDR3 is 16 residues. CDR3 region: CASSLDGLAGGNIQYF. CDR3 sequence (DNA): TGCGCCAGCAGCTTAGATGGACTAGCGGGGGGGAACATTCAGTACTTC.

The chain joins TRBV5-1 to TRBJ2-1; D not certain. The CDR3 runs 12 residues. Germline values: CDR1 SGHRS, CDR2 YFSETQ. Trimming shortened V by 5 bases and J by 6 bases, and 9 bases separated the two germline ends. Written as DNA, the CDR3 is TGCGCCAGCAGAGACCCGAGCAATGAGCAGTTCTTC. As protein: CASRDPSNEQFF.

The J gene is TRBJ1-2, the V gene TRBV7-9; 9 bases line up with TRBD1. The CDR3 sequence is 13 residues long. V lost 6 bases to trimming and J lost 4 bases; unmatched junction nucleotides: 3. Germline CDR1 is SEHNR and CDR2 is FQNEAQ (reference sequence). The CDR3 DNA sequence: TGTGCCAGCAGATTGGGACAGGGCTATGGCTACACCTTC. Amino acid sequence: CASRLGQGYGYTF.

The chain carries TRBV5-8 and TRBJ1-2, with D tentatively TRBD1 (6 bases). Germline CDR1 reads SGHTS; CDR2 reads YDEGEE. The CDR3 is 15 residues long. The V gene lost 7 bases and the J gene lost 4 bases, with 20 bases spanning the gap. CDR3 sequence: CASAPGAGFGYGYTF. The CDR3 DNA sequence: TGTGCCAGCGCCCCGGGGGCAGGTTTCGGCTATGGCTACACCTTC.

This clone was found a few times. V usage is TRBV4-3 and J usage is TRBJ1-2; no definite D call. The CDR3 has 15 amino acids. Germline values: CDR1 LGHNA, CDR2 YSLEER. V shed 0 bases and J shed 0 bases, with 8 bases lying between them. CDR3 DNA sequence: TGCGCCAGCAGCCAAGATAAGGCAGCTAACTATGGCTACACCTTC. Translation: CASSQDKAANYGYTF.

This clone was detected once. The chain joins TRBV27 to TRBJ2-1, with 11 bases matching TRBD2. V was clipped by 5 bases and J by 7 bases; unmatched bases: 10. This CDR3 has 16 amino acids. CDR1 is MNHEY and CDR2 is SMNVEV in the germline V gene (reference sequence). The CDR3 protein is CASSPDLAGGGNEQFF. The CDR3 DNA is TGTGCCAGCAGTCCCGACCTAGCGGGGGGTGGGAATGAGCAGTTCTTC.

This clone showed up just once. The V gene is TRBV10-1, the J gene TRBJ1-2; D remains ambiguous. Germline assignment: CDR1 WNHNN and CDR2 SYGVQD (reference sequence). V lost 0 bases to trimming and J lost 8 bases, with 7 bases between them. The CDR3 sequence is 12 residues long. The chain's CDR3 is CASSESWWGYTF. The CDR3 coding sequence is TGCGCCAGCAGTGAGTCGTGGTGGGGCTACACCTTC.

Details on this clone: At one end, the junction sequence differs from germline, possibly due to a read error. The chain has TRBV30 and TRBJ2-7; D is perhaps TRBD2 (6 bases). This CDR3 comprises 12 residues. CDR1 and CDR2 (germline): GTSNPN, SVGIG (reference sequence). Here the CDR3 DNA reads TGTGCCGGGAGGACGGACACCTACGAGCAGTACTTC. Residues: CAGRTDTYEQYF.

The V gene is TRBV12-5, the J gene TRBJ1-2, with D possibly matching TRBD1 (5 bases). The CDR3 consists of 14 residues. V lost 2 bases and J lost 8, with 15 bases in between. Germline lookup yields CDR1 LGHNT and CDR2 FRNRAP. The CDR3 bases are TGTGCTAGTGGTTTGTTTGGAGGGGTAGAAGGCTACACCTTC. Protein product: CASGLFGGVEGYTF. Filled out from reference TRBV12-5 and TRBJ1-2, the complete variable domain reads DARVTQTPRHKVTEMGQEVTMRCQPILGHNTVFWYRQTMMQGLELLAYFRNRAPLDDSGMPKDRFSAEMPDATLATLKIQPSEPRDSAVYFCASGLFGGVEGYTFGSGTRLTVV.

The chain carries TRBV5-4 and TRBJ1-1, with 8 bases aligning to TRBD1. J lost 5 bases, V lost 2 bases, and 8 bases had no gene match. Germline CDR1 is SGHNT and CDR2 is YYREEE (reference sequence). This CDR3 is built from 15 residues. CDR3 coding DNA: TGTGCCAGCAGCTTACCCGGACAGGGAGGAACTGAAGCTTTCTTT. It codes for CASSLPGQGGTEAFF.

This chain connects TRBV10-3 to TRBJ2-3; 8 nucleotides line up with TRBD2. Germline CDR1 and CDR2: ENHRY and SYGVKD. The CDR3 length is 21 residues. Trimming at V came to 1 base and at J to 1 base, leaving 19 bases not matched to a gene. The DNA of the CDR3 is TGTGCCATCAGTGAGTGGTTTGTTAGTAGCGGGGTTAAAAGAGGCACAGATACGCAGTATTTT. This gives the protein CAISEWFVSSGVKRGTDTQYF.

This clone was seen just once. The gene calls are TRBV10-3 and TRBJ2-1, with D tentatively TRBD2 (5 bases). The germline V gene encodes CDR1 ENHRY and CDR2 SYGVKD. With 0 bases removed from V and 5 bases from J, the gap between germline ends came to 14 bases. There are 16 residues in the CDR3. In nucleotides, the CDR3 is TGTGCCATCAGTGAGTCCGGCGGGTTGACGGACAATGAGCAGTTCTTC. Translation gives CAISESGGLTDNEQFF.

The chain employs TRBV18 and TRBJ1-1, with D perhaps TRBD1 (5 bases). Germline V lookup: CDR1 KGHSH, CDR2 LQKENI. Trimming removed 3 bases from V and 1 base from J, with 12 bases in between. The CDR3 spans 15 residues. The DNA for the CDR3 is TGTGCCAGCTCACCTTACCCAGGGAGGAACACTGAAGCTTTCTTT. This translates into CASSPYPGRNTEAFF.

The chain employs TRBV19 and TRBJ1-4; D possibly corresponds to TRBD1 (6 bases). Germline V gene data show CDR1 as LNHDA and CDR2 as SQIVND (reference sequence). V was trimmed by 3 bases and J by 7 bases, leaving 15 bases between them. The CDR3 covers 15 residues. For the CDR3, the DNA is TGTGCCAGTAGTATCGTACAGGGAAGAAGTGAAAAACTGTTTTTT. Translating gives CASSIVQGRSEKLFF.

The chain recombines TRBV28 with TRBJ1-2, with D possibly matching TRBD1 (5 bases). The V end was cut by 6 bases, the J end by 2 bases, with 19 bases between. The length of the CDR3 is 16 residues. CDR1 is MDHEN and CDR2 is SYDVKM in the germline V gene. CDR3 protein: CASRERDVPGNYGYTF. For the CDR3, the DNA is TGTGCCAGCAGGGAGAGGGACGTCCCCGGGAACTATGGCTACACCTTC.